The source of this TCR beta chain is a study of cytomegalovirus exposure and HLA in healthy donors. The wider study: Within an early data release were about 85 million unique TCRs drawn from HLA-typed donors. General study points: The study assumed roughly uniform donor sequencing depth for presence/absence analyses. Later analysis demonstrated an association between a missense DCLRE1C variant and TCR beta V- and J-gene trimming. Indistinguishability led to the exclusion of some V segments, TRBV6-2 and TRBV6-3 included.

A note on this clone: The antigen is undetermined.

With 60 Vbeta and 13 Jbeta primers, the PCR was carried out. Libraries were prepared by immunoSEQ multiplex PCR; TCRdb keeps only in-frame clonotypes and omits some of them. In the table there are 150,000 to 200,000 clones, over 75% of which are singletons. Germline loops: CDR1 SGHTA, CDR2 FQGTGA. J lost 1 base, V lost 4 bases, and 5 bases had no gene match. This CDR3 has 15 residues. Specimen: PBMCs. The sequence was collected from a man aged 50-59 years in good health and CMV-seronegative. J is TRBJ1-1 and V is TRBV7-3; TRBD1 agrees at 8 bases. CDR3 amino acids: CASSSGGAGNTEAFF. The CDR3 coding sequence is TGTGCCAGCAGCTCAGGGGGCGCGGGGAACACTGAAGCTTTCTTT.